Listed below are T cell receptor beta chains from one sample, sequenced in a study of blood T cell dynamics during melanoma immunotherapy. The data were produced by immunoSEQ multiplex PCR, yet TCRdb's version contains in-frame clones alone and is incomplete. The table has approximately 15,000 clones, approximately 83% seen once. The starting material was blood, obtained from a patient treated with checkpoint blockade. The receptors originated from a human donor with melanoma. Each CDR3 is given with its conserved first and last residue. The D gene is left open where the match is weak. For some rows the clone size is stated as once, few or many, or as a class when expanded; others skip it.

clone_size	d_call	v_call	j_call	cdr3_nt	cdr3_aa
-	TRBD1	TRBV10-3	TRBJ1-6	TGTGCCATCGGTACCGGGACAGGGACCTCACCCCTCCACTTT	CAIGTGTGTSPLHF
-	-	TRBV6-6	TRBJ2-7	TGTGCCAGCAGTACCGGGACTTCAACCTACGAGCAGTACTTC	CASSTGTSTYEQYF
-	-	TRBV11-1	TRBJ2-3	TGTGCCAGCAGCGGACAGGGGGCCGCTAGCGGGAGGATGGGGGATACGCAGTATTTT	CASSGQGAASGRMGDTQYF
-	-	TRBV19	TRBJ2-5	TGTGCCAGTAGTAGGCATTTCGGTGTCAGGGAGACCCAGTACTTC	CASSRHFGVRETQYF
-	TRBD2	TRBV18	TRBJ2-7	TGTGCCAGCTCACCAAAAAGAGGGCTAGCGGGAGTTTACGAGCAGTACTTC	CASSPKRGLAGVYEQYF
-	-	TRBV7-6	TRBJ2-3	TGTGCCAGCAGCCCCGGTGGAATCACAGATACGCAGTATTTT	CASSPGGITDTQYF
-	-	TRBV25-1	TRBJ2-1	TGTGCCAGCAGTGAAAATCTCGGTTCAATTCCTTACAATGAGCAGTTCTTC	CASSENLGSIPYNEQFF
-	TRBD2	TRBV4-3	TRBJ2-2	TGCGCCAGCAGCCAAATGCTAGCGGGCAGCACCGGGGAGCTGTTTTTT	CASSQMLAGSTGELFF
-	-	TRBV18	TRBJ1-1	TGTGCCAGCTCACCCAACCCCCTTCCGACAGAGACGGACACTGAAGCTTTCTTT	CASSPNPLPTETDTEAFF
-	-	TRBV28	TRBJ1-3	TGTGCCAGCAGATCGCAGGGTTCTGGAAACACCATATATTTT	CASRSQGSGNTIYF
-	-	TRBV2	TRBJ2-1	TGTGCCAGCAGTTTACTTACGAATGAGCAGTTCTTC	CASSLLTNEQFF
-	-	TRBV7-7	TRBJ2-5	TGTGCTAGCAGCCCTACCGGGACGATCCAAGAGACCCAGTACTTC	CASSPTGTIQETQYF
once	-	TRBV25-1	TRBJ1-5	TGTGCCAGCAGTGAATTTCCCCAGAGCAATCAGCCCCAGCATTTT	CASSEFPQSNQPQHF
once	-	TRBV5-4	TRBJ1-1	TGTGCCAGCAGCTTGGCCTCCGGGGGGAACACTGAAGCTTTCTTT	CASSLASGGNTEAFF
-	-	TRBV5-1	TRBJ2-6	TGCGCCAGCAGTGTCTCCTCTGGGGCCAACGTCCTGACTTTC	CASSVSSGANVLTF
-	TRBD2	TRBV5-8	TRBJ2-7	TGTGCCAGCAACGGACTAGCGGGAGGCGAGCAGTACTTC	CASNGLAGGEQYF
-	-	TRBV1	TRBJ2-1	TGCACCAGCAGCCTTTACGTCAGCGGGATTCTCTATGAGCAGTTCTTC	CTSSLYVSGILYEQFF
-	-	TRBV6-6	TRBJ2-2	TGTGCCAGCATCGAGGGGGGTGTCGGGGAGCTGTTTTTT	CASIEGGVGELFF
-	TRBD1	TRBV18	TRBJ2-2	TGTGCCAGCTCACCAGGATCGGCAGGGGGCACCGGGGAGCTGTTTTTT	CASSPGSAGGTGELFF
-	TRBD1	TRBV19	TRBJ1-1	TGTGCCAGCCTCAACAACGGGGCAGGGGGCCCCCCCAGTGGGGAAGCTTTCTTT	CASLNNGAGGPPSGEAFF